Below, 3 T cell receptor beta chains from the same sample are listed, as sequenced in a study of T cells in women clearing cervical HPV infection. Sequencing was performed with immunoSEQ multiplex PCR; in TCRdb, only in-frame clones are kept and a portion is missing. The sample table includes tens of thousands of clones. The material sequenced was blood buffy coat. The receptor set was obtained from a woman between 18 and 70 years old with a cervical HPV16 infection that either progressed to CIN3+ or cleared (not recorded which).

Concerning this clone: The read halts 3 residues ahead of the CDR3 end, with the missing end drawn from the germline J gene. The chain joins TRBV2 to TRBJ1-2; 7 positions agree with TRBD1. V dropped 4 bases and J dropped 4; count of bases not matched to a gene: 6. The V gene's germline CDR1 is SNHLY and CDR2 FYNNEI. This CDR3 is 14 amino acids long. This chain's CDR3 is CASSARRDSYGYTF. The CDR3 bases that were read are TGTGCCAGCAGTGCACGACGGGACAGCTATGGC.

Concerning this clone: The observed sequence ends 3 residues before the CDR3 terminus, with the missing tail filled in from the germline J gene. This chain links TRBV5-1 with TRBJ2-3; 7 bases map to TRBD2. The CDR3 extends over 16 amino acids. V gave up 1 base and J gave up 1 base; unmatched junction bases: 6. Germline V CDR1 and CDR2: SGHRS, YFSETQ. CDR3: CASSLSSLAGTDTQYF. Partial CDR3 DNA: TGCGCCAGCAGCTTGTCGTCTCTAGCGGGCACAGATACG.

On this clone itself: The read ends 3 residues shy of where the CDR3 ends; the end is completed using the germline J gene. V and J are TRBV7-2 and TRBJ2-3; 8 nucleotides line up with TRBD2. Germline values: CDR1 SGHTA, CDR2 FQGNSA. CDR3 size: 15 residues. CDR3 amino acids: CASSLSGRGWETQYF. The sequenced part of the CDR3 DNA is TGTGCCAGCAGCTTAAGCGGGAGAGGTTGGGAGACG.